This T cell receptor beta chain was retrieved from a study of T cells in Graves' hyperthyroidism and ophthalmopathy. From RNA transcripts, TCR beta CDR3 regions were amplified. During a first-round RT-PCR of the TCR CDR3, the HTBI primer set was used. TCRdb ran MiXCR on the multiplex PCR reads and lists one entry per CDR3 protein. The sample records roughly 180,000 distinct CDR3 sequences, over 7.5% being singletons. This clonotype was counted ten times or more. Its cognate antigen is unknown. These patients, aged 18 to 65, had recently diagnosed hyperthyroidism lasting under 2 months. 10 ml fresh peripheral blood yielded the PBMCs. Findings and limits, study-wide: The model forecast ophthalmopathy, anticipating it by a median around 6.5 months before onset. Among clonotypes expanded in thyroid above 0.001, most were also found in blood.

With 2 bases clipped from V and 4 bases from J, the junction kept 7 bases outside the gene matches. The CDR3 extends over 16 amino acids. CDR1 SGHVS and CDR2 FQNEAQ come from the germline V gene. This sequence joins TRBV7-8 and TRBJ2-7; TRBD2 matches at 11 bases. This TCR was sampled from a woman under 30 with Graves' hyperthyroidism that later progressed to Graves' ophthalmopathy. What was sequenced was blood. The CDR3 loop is CASSLRLAGGTYEQYF. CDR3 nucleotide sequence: TGTGCCAGCAGCTTAAGGCTAGCGGGAGGTACATACGAGCAGTACTTC.